The 30 T cell receptor beta chains reported below all come from one sample, sequenced in a study of blood T cell repertoires in COVID-19. Using immunoSEQ multiplex PCR, the repertoire was profiled, and TCRdb retains in-frame clones only, with some absent. The sample contains over 90,000 clones, approximately 81% of which appear only once. The sequenced sample consisted of peripheral blood. These receptors originate from a man aged 55-75 years with acute or convalescent COVID-19.

This rearrangement joins TRBV29-1 to TRBJ2-3, with TRBD2 matching 8 bases. This CDR3 spans 11 amino acids. The germline V gene encodes CDR1 SQVTM and CDR2 ANQGSEA. Written as DNA, the CDR3 is TGCGAGGCGGGAGGCGAAGATACGCAGTATTTT. Protein sequence: CEAGGEDTQYF.

The genes are TRBV24-1 and TRBJ2-1; weak D call: TRBD1 (6 bases). The CDR3 runs 16 residues. V gave up 0 bases and J gave up 1 base, with 9 bases separating them. Germline assignment: CDR1 KGHDR and CDR2 SFDVKD. The CDR3 loop is CATSDLGQGSYNEQFF. For the CDR3, the DNA is TGTGCCACCAGTGATTTGGGGCAGGGGTCCTACAATGAGCAGTTCTTC.

This clone was observed a single time. The chain joins TRBV29-1 to TRBJ2-1, with D tentatively TRBD2 (5 bases). This CDR3 spans 12 amino acids. Germline V lookup: CDR1 SQVTM, CDR2 ANQGSEA. Trimming removed 5 bases from V and 7 bases from J, with 12 bases in between. The CDR3 DNA reads as TGCAGCGTTAAAAAGAGGGAGAATGAGCAGTTCTTC. It encodes CSVKKRENEQFF.

Ten or more counts support this clone. The gene calls are TRBV21-1 and TRBJ2-4; the DNA was not used to check the table's D call, TRBD2. TRBV21-1 represents a pseudogene. The CDR3 has 17 amino acids. CDR3 bases: TGTGCCAGCAGCAAAGGATCGGCGGAATTAGCCAAAAACATTCAGTACTTC. Amino acid sequence: CASSKGSAELAKNIQYF.

This clone has a handful of counts. This rearrangement joins TRBV30 to TRBJ1-1; TRBD1 agrees at 9 bases. The CDR3 is 12 residues long. The trim removed 3 bases at V and 5 bases at J, leaving 1 base unmatched. In germline, CDR1 is GTSNPN, CDR2 SVGIG (reference sequence). CDR3 bases: TGTGCCTGGAGAGGACAGGGGACTGAAGCTTTCTTT. Protein sequence: CAWRGQGTEAFF.

This chain links TRBV7-9 with TRBJ2-7; 9 bases fit TRBD1. In germline, CDR1 is SEHNR, CDR2 FQNEAQ (reference sequence). The CDR3 runs to 17 residues. The V segment lost 5 bases and the J segment 2 bases; nucleotides outside the gene matches: 13. The CDR3 DNA is TGTGCCAGCAGCGGTCCCAAACGGGACAGGGCTCCCTACGAGCAGTACTTC. This gives the protein CASSGPKRDRAPYEQYF.

The chain carries TRBV5-4 and TRBJ2-3; a possible D gene is TRBD2 (6 bases). Trimming removed 4 bases at V and 6 bases at J, with 12 bases between. There are 13 residues in the CDR3. Germline assignment: CDR1 SGHNT and CDR2 YYREEE (reference sequence). CDR3 sequence: CASSATGADTQYF. The CDR3 nucleotides read TGTGCCAGCAGCGCAACGGGAGCGGATACGCAGTATTTT.

The chain links TRBV27 to TRBJ2-5, with D perhaps TRBD2 (7 bases). Trimming cost V 2 bases and J 5 bases, with 12 bases left between them. Germline assignment: CDR1 MNHEY and CDR2 SMNVEV (reference sequence). The CDR3 totals 14 residues. For the CDR3, the DNA is TGTGCCAGCAGTTTAGCGGGGGCGGGGGAGACCCAGTACTTC. Translated, it gives CASSLAGAGETQYF.

This chain uses TRBV23-1 with TRBJ1-6; weak D call: TRBD1 (5 bases). TRBV23-1 is an open reading frame whose function is uncertain. V was clipped by 0 bases and J by 8 bases, with 14 bases between them. The CDR3 contains 16 residues. CDR3 loop: CASSQSPSGLDSPLHF. The CDR3 DNA reads as TGCGCCAGCAGTCAATCGCCTTCAGGGTTGGATTCACCCCTCCACTTT.

The V and J genes are TRBV19 and TRBJ1-1, with TRBD1 matching over 8 bases. The CDR3 extends over 13 amino acids. The germline V gene encodes CDR1 LNHDA and CDR2 SQIVND (reference sequence). Trimming cost V 5 bases and J 5 bases; bases outside gene matches: 4. Here the CDR3 reads CASSLTGVTEAFF. CDR3 nucleotides: TGTGCCAGTAGTTTGACAGGGGTAACTGAAGCTTTCTTT.

The V and J genes are TRBV10-3 and TRBJ1-5; 7 nucleotides align to TRBD1. Germline trimming cut 4 bases from V and 6 bases from J; bases unmatched to any gene: 9. Germline V CDR1 and CDR2: ENHRY, SYGVKD. This CDR3 contains 15 residues. The CDR3 nucleotides read TGTGCCATCAGTGTTGACAGGGAAGGGGGTCAGCCCCAGCATTTT. This translates into CAISVDREGGQPQHF.

This clone was counted only a few times. The chain carries TRBV19 and TRBJ1-5; 7 positions match TRBD1. Unmatched junction bases numbered 9, after V lost 3 bases and J lost 4 bases. This CDR3 spans 16 amino acids. Germline V gene data show CDR1 as LNHDA and CDR2 as SQIVND (reference sequence). The CDR3 DNA is TGTGCCAGTAGTATCTTCGGGGGGGACAGAAATCAGCCCCAGCATTTT. It specifies CASSIFGGDRNQPQHF.

The CDR3 loop reads CASSGGLAGITDTQYF. The CDR3 DNA reads as TGTGCCAGCAGCGGGGGACTAGCGGGAATCACAGATACGCAGTATTTT. The J gene is TRBJ2-3, the V gene TRBV9; TRBD2 aligns across 13 bases. The CDR3 spans 16 residues. J lost 2 bases, V lost 3 bases, and 3 bases had no gene match. Germline V gene data show CDR1 as SGDLS and CDR2 as YYNGEE.

The chain joins TRBV14 to TRBJ1-4; D may be TRBD1 (5 bases). The CDR3 loop spans 19 amino acids. Germline loops: CDR1 SGHDN, CDR2 FVKESK. Trimming pared 2 bases from V and 0 bases from J, leaving 19 bases between. The CDR3 region is CASSQHKGAGYATNEKLFF. The DNA of the CDR3 is TGTGCCAGCAGCCAACACAAAGGGGCAGGTTATGCAACTAATGAAAAACTGTTTTTT.

The chain has TRBV19 and TRBJ2-5; 8 bases map to TRBD2. V dropped 4 bases and J dropped 5; count of bases not matched to a gene: 6. The CDR3 is made up of 14 amino acids. From germline, CDR1 is LNHDA and CDR2 SQIVND (reference sequence). CDR3 amino acids: CASSKSGSLETQYF. The CDR3 nucleotides are TGTGCCAGTAGTAAAAGCGGGAGCCTTGAGACCCAGTACTTC. Using reference TRBV19 and TRBJ2-5 for the parts outside the CDR3, the full variable domain is DGGITQSPKYLFRKEGQNVTLSCEQNLNHDAMYWYRQDPGQGLRLIYYSQIVNDFQKGDIAEGYSVSREKKESFPLTVTSAQKNPTAFYLCASSKSGSLETQYFGPGTRLLVL.

V is TRBV3-1 (or the pseudogene TRBV3-2) and J is TRBJ2-5; TRBD2 aligns across 7 bases. The CDR3 sequence is 15 residues long. Germline V gene sequence: CDR1 LGHDT, CDR2 YNNKEL (reference sequence). The trim removed 7 bases at V and 1 base at J, leaving 9 bases unmatched. CDR3 region: CASTWSGAVQETQYF. The CDR3 DNA sequence: TGTGCCAGCACCTGGAGCGGGGCGGTCCAAGAGACCCAGTACTTC.

The rearrangement links TRBV6-5 to TRBJ1-6; 8 positions match TRBD1. The CDR3 loop spans 13 amino acids. The V gene end was trimmed by 5 bases and the J gene end by 13 bases; junction bases not matched to a gene: 7. The germline V gene encodes CDR1 MNHEY and CDR2 SVGAGI. As DNA, the CDR3 is TGTGCCAGCAGTCCTCTGGACAGGGCGCCCCTCCACTTT. Amino acids: CASSPLDRAPLHF.

This clone was observed a single time. The rearrangement uses TRBV3-1 (or the pseudogene TRBV3-2) and TRBJ2-5; 13 nucleotides line up with TRBD2. The germline gives CDR1 LGHDT, CDR2 YNNKEL (reference sequence). The CDR3 contains 19 residues. Trimming took 1 base from V and 5 from J; bases not matched to a gene: 13. CDR3 protein: CASSQGTPGLAGVSETQYF. CDR3 DNA sequence: TGTGCCAGCAGCCAAGGAACCCCTGGACTAGCGGGAGTCAGCGAGACCCAGTACTTC.

This clone showed up just once. The chain couples TRBV3-1 (or the pseudogene TRBV3-2) to TRBJ2-7; TRBD2 is a possible D gene (7 bases). Per germline, CDR1 LGHDT and CDR2 YNNKEL (reference sequence). V was trimmed by 1 base and J by 2 bases, leaving 12 bases between them. The CDR3 totals 15 residues. This chain's CDR3 is CASSQVGGATYEQYF. CDR3 bases: TGTGCCAGCAGCCAAGTGGGGGGGGCCACCTACGAGCAGTACTTC.

The CDR3 nucleotides are TGTGCCAGCATCCGACCCAGGGATGCTGAAGCTTTCTTT. Protein: CASIRPRDAEAFF. This rearrangement joins TRBV6-5 to TRBJ1-1; possible D gene TRBD1, 5 bases. The CDR3 extends over 13 amino acids. Per germline, CDR1 MNHEY and CDR2 SVGAGI. Trimming took off 7 bases at V and 6 bases at J, with 15 bases between the two ends.

The chain couples TRBV27 to TRBJ2-1; TRBD2 agrees at 7 bases. Trimming cost V 2 bases and J 6 bases; bases outside gene matches: 13. This CDR3 has 17 residues. Germline assignment: CDR1 MNHEY and CDR2 SMNVEV (reference sequence). CDR3 nucleotides: TGTGCCAGCAGTTTAAGGGCTAGCGGAGGGAACCTCAATGAGCAGTTCTTC. Encoded protein: CASSLRASGGNLNEQFF.

This clone was counted only a few times. The rearrangement uses TRBV30 and TRBJ1-1; the D is unclear. This CDR3 has 12 residues. Germline V lookup: CDR1 GTSNPN, CDR2 SVGIG (reference sequence). The chain's CDR3 is CSGGTNSTEAFF. Written as DNA, the CDR3 is TGTTCGGGAGGAACGAATTCCACTGAAGCTTTCTTT.

V and J are TRBV18 and TRBJ2-7; maybe TRBD1 (6 bases). The length of the CDR3 is 13 residues. V was clipped by 2 bases and J by 4 bases, with 9 bases between them. From germline, CDR1 is KGHSH and CDR2 LQKENI. The CDR3 here is CASSPTDSYEQYF. The CDR3 coding sequence is TGTGCCAGCTCACCAACGGACAGTTACGAGCAGTACTTC.

Note on this clone: A much bigger clone sits one base away, suggesting this may be a read error. The chain employs TRBV11-2 and TRBJ1-1; D is possibly TRBD1 (5 bases). Trimming shortened V by 1 base and J by 0 bases, and 6 bases separated the two germline ends. The germline V gene encodes CDR1 SGHAT and CDR2 FQNNGV. CDR3 length equals 14 residues. In DNA, the CDR3 is TGTGCCAGCAGCTTAGGACAGATGAACACTGAAGCTTTCTTT. Amino acid sequence: CASSLGQMNTEAFF.

The V call is TRBV19, the J call TRBJ1-2, with a possible D match to TRBD1 (6 bases). This CDR3 is 13 amino acids long. Per the germline V gene, CDR1 is LNHDA and CDR2 is SQIVND (reference sequence). The V end lost 5 bases, the J end lost 4 bases, and 11 bases lay between the germline ends. As DNA, the CDR3 is TGTGCCAGTAGTTTTCAGGGGAGCTATGGCTACACCTTC. This gives the protein CASSFQGSYGYTF. The full variable domain, completed using reference TRBV19 and TRBJ1-2, is DGGITQSPKYLFRKEGQNVTLSCEQNLNHDAMYWYRQDPGQGLRLIYYSQIVNDFQKGDIAEGYSVSREKKESFPLTVTSAQKNPTAFYLCASSFQGSYGYTFGSGTRLTVV.

The rearrangement uses TRBV7-3 and TRBJ2-3; 7 positions match TRBD1. This CDR3 has 16 amino acids. Germline V CDR1 and CDR2: SGHTA, FQGTGA. The V gene end was trimmed by 6 bases and the J gene end by 5 bases; junction bases not matched to a gene: 14. The CDR3 reads CASSPNRGSVGDTQYF. The CDR3 nucleotides are TGTGCCAGCAGTCCCAACAGGGGATCGGTGGGAGATACGCAGTATTTT.

This chain links TRBV7-6 with TRBJ2-7; 8 bases are a match to TRBD1. Losses at the gene ends were 2 bases for V and 12 bases for J; bases not matched to a gene: 12. This CDR3 is 14 amino acids long. Germline values: CDR1 SGHVS, CDR2 FNYEAQ. The CDR3 DNA follows: TGTGCCAGCAGCTTATATCCCGACAGGGGCCCGTTGTACTTC. Residues: CASSLYPDRGPLYF.

This chain joins TRBV10-3 and TRBJ2-5; D is possibly TRBD1 (6 bases). The germline CDR1 and CDR2 sequences are ENHRY and SYGVKD. The V end was cut by 3 bases, the J end by 3 bases, with 14 bases between. CDR3 length: 15 residues. The CDR3 loop is CAISDWQAGEETQYF. The DNA of the CDR3 is TGTGCCATCAGTGATTGGCAGGCAGGGGAAGAGACCCAGTACTTC.

This chain connects TRBV15 to TRBJ1-1, with 7 nucleotides matching TRBD1. Trimming took 5 bases from V and 5 from J; bases not matched to a gene: 11. The CDR3 runs 15 residues. Germline loops: CDR1 LNHNV, CDR2 YYDKDF (reference sequence). The DNA for the CDR3 is TGTGCCACCAGCCCACAGGGGAGAGGTATAACTGAAGCTTTCTTT. It encodes CATSPQGRGITEAFF.

Written as DNA, the CDR3 is TGCGCCAGCAGCCACCAGAAGGAAAAAGGGCAGGGAACATATGGCTACACCTTC. Encoded protein: CASSHQKEKGQGTYGYTF. The chain links TRBV4-1 to TRBJ1-2; TRBD1 is a possible D gene (5 bases). The CDR3 sequence is 18 residues long. CDR1 MGHRA and CDR2 YSYEKL come from the germline V gene. V gave up 3 bases and J gave up 5 bases, with 25 bases separating them.